This T cell receptor (beta chain) was identified during a study of CD8+ T cells in alopecia areata. Study-level points and caveats: Scalp lesions, especially in alopecia totalis/universalis, had higher clonality than normal scalp.

After isolation, RNA underwent reverse transcription to generate cDNA as the sequencing template. Here immunoSEQ multiplex PCR was the method, and the copy in TCRdb shows in-frame clones only, minus some. The sample has about 120,000 clones; about 50% are singletons. This clone was detected a few times. What it recognizes is unknown. Per the germline V gene, CDR1 is SQVTM and CDR2 is ANQGSEA. The CDR3 runs 13 residues. V shed 7 bases and J 6 bases; nucleotides not matched to a gene: 8. What was sequenced was NKG2D-low CD8+ T cells sorted from blood. The TCR sequence derives from a human donor with alopecia areata. The chain employs TRBV29-1 and TRBJ2-1; 8 bases are a match to TRBD1. The CDR3 nucleotides are TGCAGCGACCGACAGGGGACCGCCAATGAGCAGTTCTTC. This encodes CSDRQGTANEQFF.